The source of this T cell receptor (beta chain) is a study of blood T cells in healthy people across ages. Study findings and constraints: Older individuals had lower TCR beta diversity per million T cells (the decline was roughly linear). CMV status of donors was unknown, possibly confounding expanded clonotype changes.

Drawn from each donor were ten milliliters of peripheral blood. Isolated per sample were at least 7 million PBMCs. CDR1 is DFQATT and CDR2 is SNEGSKA in the germline V gene (reference sequence). The CDR3 length is 15 residues. V shed 2 bases, J shed 7 bases, and the junction held 10 bases outside the gene matches. A remark on this clonotype: The target antigen is unknown.

Primers used in a second PCR of about 6 to 11 cycles were a sample-barcoded 5' primer and a J-beta primer mix. TCRdb used MiXCR to reprocess the 5' RACE reads, holding one entry per CDR3 protein. Seen here are 1.5 million to 2 million distinct CDR3 sequences, 25% to 30% observed once, and the top ten hold 6.5% to 8.5%. The TCR sequence derives from a woman in her 30s in good health. This chain connects TRBV20-1 to TRBJ2-1; 8 bases agree with TRBD1. The specimen was blood. For the CDR3, the DNA is TGCAGTGCTAGACTACCCGGGACAGGCCTTAATGAGCAGTTCTTC. Protein: CSARLPGTGLNEQFF.